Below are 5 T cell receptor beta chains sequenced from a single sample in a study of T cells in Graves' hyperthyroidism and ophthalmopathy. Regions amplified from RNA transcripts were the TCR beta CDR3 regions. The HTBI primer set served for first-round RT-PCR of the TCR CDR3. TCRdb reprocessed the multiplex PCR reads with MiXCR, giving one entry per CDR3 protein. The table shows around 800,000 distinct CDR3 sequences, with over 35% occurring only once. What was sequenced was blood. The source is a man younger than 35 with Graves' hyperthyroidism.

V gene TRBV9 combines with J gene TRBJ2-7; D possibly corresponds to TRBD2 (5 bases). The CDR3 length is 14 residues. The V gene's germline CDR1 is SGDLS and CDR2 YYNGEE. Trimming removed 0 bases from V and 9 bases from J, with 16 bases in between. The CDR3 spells CASSVGGEQSGQYF. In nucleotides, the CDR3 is TGTGCCAGCAGCGTAGGGGGAGAACAATCTGGGCAGTACTTC. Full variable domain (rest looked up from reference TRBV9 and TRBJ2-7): DSGVTQTPKHLITATGQRVTLRCSPRSGDLSVYWYQQSLDQGLQFLIQYYNGEERAKGNILERFSAQQFPDLHSELNLSSLELGDSALYFCASSVGGEQSGQYFGPGTRLTVT.

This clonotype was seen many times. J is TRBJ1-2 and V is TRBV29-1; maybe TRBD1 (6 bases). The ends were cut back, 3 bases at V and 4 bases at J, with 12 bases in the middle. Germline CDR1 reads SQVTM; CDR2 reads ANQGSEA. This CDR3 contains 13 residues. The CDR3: CSVEGAAFYGYTF. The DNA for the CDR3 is TGCAGCGTTGAGGGGGCCGCTTTCTATGGCTACACCTTC.

CDR3 sequence reads: CSVEYFGGRGDETQYF. In DNA, the CDR3 is TGCAGCGTTGAATACTTCGGGGGGCGCGGGGATGAGACCCAGTACTTC. J is TRBJ2-5 and V is TRBV29-1; D is perhaps TRBD2 (7 bases). The germline V and J ends were trimmed by 2 bases and 5 bases, with 21 bases remaining between them. The CDR3 length is 16 residues. Per the germline V gene, CDR1 is SQVTM and CDR2 is ANQGSEA. The whole variable domain, remainder taken from reference TRBV29-1 and TRBJ2-5, is SAVISQKPSRDICQRGTSLTIQCQVDSQVTMMFWYRQQPGQSLTLIATANQGSEATYESGFVIDKFPISRPNLTFSTLTVSNMSPEDSSIYLCSVEYFGGRGDETQYFGPGTRLLVL.

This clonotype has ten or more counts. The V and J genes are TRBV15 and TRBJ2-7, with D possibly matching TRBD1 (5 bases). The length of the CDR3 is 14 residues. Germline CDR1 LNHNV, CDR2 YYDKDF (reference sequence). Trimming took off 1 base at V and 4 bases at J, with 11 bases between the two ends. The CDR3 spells CATSRGRVGYEQYF. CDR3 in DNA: TGTGCCACCAGCAGAGGCAGGGTAGGGTACGAGCAGTACTTC.

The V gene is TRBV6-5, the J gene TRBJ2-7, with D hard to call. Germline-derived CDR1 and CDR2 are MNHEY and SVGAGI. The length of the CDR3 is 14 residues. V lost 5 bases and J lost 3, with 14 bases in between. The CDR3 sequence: CASSAVSYFYEQYF. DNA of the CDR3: TGTGCCAGCAGTGCCGTCAGTTACTTCTACGAGCAGTACTTC.